The T cell receptor (beta chain) described here comes from a study of T cell responses to AZD1222 COVID-19 vaccine. Overall study results and limits: CD4 TCRs covered the whole spike, strongest at regions 160-218 and 743-854.

The method was immunoSEQ multiplex PCR; TCRdb's version includes in-frame clones alone and lacks a portion of them. The table lists 150,000 to 200,000 clones, around 90% of them singletons. Trimming removed 0 bases at V and 8 bases at J, with 12 bases between. CDR1 SGHKS and CDR2 YYEKEE come from the germline V gene (reference sequence). CDR3 length equals 15 residues. A remark on this clone: The antigen remains undetermined.

The chain carries TRBV5-5 and TRBJ1-6; D is uncertain. This clonotype was sampled from an adult in good health. This sample comprised peripheral blood, obtained on day 0 of AZD1222 vaccination. CDR3 DNA sequence: TGTGCCAGCAGCTTGGGAACCAGGTCGTATTCACCCCTCCACTTT. This sequence encodes CASSLGTRSYSPLHF.